This T cell receptor beta chain was recovered during a study of CD8 T cells in Susac syndrome (dated by TCRdb to between 2019 and 2020). Looking at the study overall: The study used repertoire sequencing to test whether antigen drove CD8+ T cell activation and differentiation in Susac syndrome. The clonality of the CD8+ T cell repertoire was compared across some eleven healthy donors, some 14 Susac syndrome patients and under 18 multiple sclerosis patients. The research as a whole found: The TCR sequencing and HLA analysis was acknowledged to have included a relatively small number of individuals.

The CDR3 goes from the cysteine to the phenylalanine over 14 residues. Of all the DNA, just the CDR3 is kept, 42 bases in frame from base 1. The germline ends are 8 bases apart after V is trimmed by 1 base and J by 2 bases. From a lookup of the germline V gene (reference sequence), CDR1 and CDR2 are LNHDA and SQIVND. RNA was extracted with the RNeasy kit and roughly 0.5 to 1 ug was reverse transcribed using random hexamers. The immunoSEQ multiplex PCR assay, which covers 54 Vbeta and 13 Jbeta segments, was used to amplify TCR beta CDR3 regions. To correct PCR amplification bias, a synthetic template baseline was used for both primer optimization and computational correction. The study's own analysis went as follows. Reads were assigned to V, D and J genes according to IMGT and analyzed in immunoSEQ Analyzer, with only productive sequences retained. To calculate clonality, Shannon entropy was normalized by log2 of the number of productive unique sequences and then subtracted from one. For each patient and control, public and private clones were evaluated among the 100 most prevalent clones. Clones were defined as Susac-specific when absent from the healthy and MS cohorts, from approximately 970 published viral clones and from other ImmuneACCESS disease sequences. The public reads were run again by TCRdb, first through fastp at Q25 and then through MiXCR, and only productive beta chains were kept. A single entry per CDR3 protein holds the most common genes and DNA from its merged rows. Here the V and J calls rest on TCRdb's processing, not on the authors' analysis. For this sample there are some 450,000 distinct CDR3 sequences; approximately 89% appear just once. Of the sample, about 0.1% is held by the ten largest clones.

Details on this clonotype: This receptor's antigen is unknown. No base-level quality is on record; no much larger clone is a single base apart.

Peripheral blood CD8+ and CD4+ T cells from healthy donors, Susac syndrome patients and multiple sclerosis patients were profiled using high-throughput TCR beta sequencing. Multiple sclerosis controls were treatment-naive patients with stable or active relapsing-remitting disease fulfilling revised McDonald criteria. Bulk CD8+ and CD4+ T cells were purified by magnetic negative isolation, whereas CD8+ TEMRA cells were enriched by FACS. Blood was collected in EDTA tubes and processed within 24 hours, with PBMCs isolated through density gradient centrifugation. PBMCs intended for TCR sequencing were frozen in liquid nitrogen and were later thawed in a 37 degrees C water bath. The sorted or isolated CD4+, CD8+ and CD8+ TEMRA cells had a purity of 90% or higher.

This TCR was sampled from a human donor with multiple sclerosis. The chain uses TRBV19 and TRBJ1-1; the D segment cannot be called with confidence. Sequences were obtained from CD8+ T cells from PBMCs. The sequence in DNA is TGTGCCAGTAGTATAGTTTGGGGTAACACTGAAGCTTTCTTT. It codes for CASSIVWGNTEAFF.